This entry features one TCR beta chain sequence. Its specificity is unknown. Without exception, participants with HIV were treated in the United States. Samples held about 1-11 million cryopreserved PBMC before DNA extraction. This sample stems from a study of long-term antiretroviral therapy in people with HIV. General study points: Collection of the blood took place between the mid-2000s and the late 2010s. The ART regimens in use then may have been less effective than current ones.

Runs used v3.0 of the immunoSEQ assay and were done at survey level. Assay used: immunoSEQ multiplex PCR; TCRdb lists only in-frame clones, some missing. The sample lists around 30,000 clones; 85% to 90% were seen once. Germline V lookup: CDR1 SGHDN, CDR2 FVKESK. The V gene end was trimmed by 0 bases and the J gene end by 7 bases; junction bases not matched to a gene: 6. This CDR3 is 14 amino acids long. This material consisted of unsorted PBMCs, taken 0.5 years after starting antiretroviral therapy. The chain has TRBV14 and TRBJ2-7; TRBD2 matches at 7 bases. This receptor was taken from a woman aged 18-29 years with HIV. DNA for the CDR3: TGTGCCAGCAGCCAAGACCCTTTCGGGGGGGAGCAGTACTTC. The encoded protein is CASSQDPFGGEQYF.